This T cell receptor beta chain was identified during a study of blood T cell repertoires in COVID-19 (dated by TCRdb to 2018 to 2021). Regarding the study in general: The collaborator samples originated in the United States, Italy and Spain and spanned the acute and convalescent phases of COVID-19. A freely available public database, intended as a resource for researchers studying the immune response to SARS-CoV-2, is where the repertoires were released. The prospective study material was composed of cDNA or gDNA derived from T cells, B-cell-depleted T cells, or PBMCs. Where available, HLA class I and class II types were taken from metadata supplied by the sample provider and were not determined by assay-based typing. Deeply sampled blood TCRbeta repertoires from subjects exposed to, actively infected with, or recovered from COVID-19 were included in the dataset. The sample metadata nearly always contained a de-identified subject ID, COVID-19 status, age in years and sex. Samples came from the ongoing ImmuneRACE study (first 160 participants) plus 1,254 subjects from 6 global collaborators.

General study outcomes and caveats: The quantity of clinical and demographic metadata differed by source and by participant and was supplied without curation.

TCRbeta CDR3 regions were amplified from genomic DNA by means of the immunoSEQ Assay, a bias-controlled multiplex PCR. As for how the authors treated the data: The number of nucleated cells in each sample was estimated by amplification of reference gene primers within the assay. To quantify the absolute abundance of each unique TCRbeta CDR3 rearrangement, sequence reads were collapsed and filtered. For each sample, productive Simpson clonality was calculated by taking the square root of Simpson's diversity index across productive rearrangements. Imported from immuneACCESS, the table was reduced by TCRdb to in-frame sequences with V and J called. These copies leave out some clones; in studies compared against another copy, an unresolved V gene accounts for under half, and the cause of the remainder is not known. That table supplies the V and J calls and clone size; D and trimming were determined from the DNA. The sample table contains around 63,000 clones; only one count was recorded for about 87% of them. The ten largest clones add up to 6.6% of the sample.

The collaborating institutions used their own protocols to collect whole blood in K2EDTA tubes. For TCRbeta analysis, collaborator samples were shipped as frozen whole blood, as isolated PBMCs, or as DNA extracted from either sample type. About this clone: Its antigen target is currently unknown. Base qualities are not recorded, but no much larger clone differs from it by a single base.

The TCR was taken from a man aged 55 to 70 with acute or convalescent COVID-19. The sequencing sample was made of peripheral blood.

The CDR3 region has the sequence CASSYPRGQGNYEQYF. At the DNA level, the sequence is TGTGCCAGCAGTTACCCCCGGGGACAGGGGAACTACGAGCAGTACTTC. The rearranged segments are TRBV6-9 and TRBJ2-7, with 10 central nucleotides matching TRBD1. At the junction V is shortened by 3 bases and J by 3 bases; bases outside the gene matches: 8. From the germline V gene, CDR1 is MNHGY and CDR2 is SVAAGI. The CDR3, cysteine through phenylalanine, is 16 amino acids long. The sequence is cut down to CDR3 DNA, 48 bases in frame from base 1.